A single sample gave rise to the 6 T cell receptor beta chains below, sequenced in a study of T cell changes during pregnancy in multiple sclerosis. The method was immunoSEQ multiplex PCR; TCRdb's version includes in-frame clones alone and lacks a portion of them. The sample lists roughly 56,000 clones; approximately 85% were seen once. Sequencing used peripheral blood, obtained in the first trimester of pregnancy. These receptors were taken from a female donor with multiple sclerosis, enrolled in a pregnancy study.

This rearrangement joins TRBV2 to TRBJ2-5, with D perhaps TRBD2 (5 bases). The CDR3 has 15 residues. Germline V gene lookup returns CDR1 SNHLY and CDR2 FYNNEI. V was trimmed by 3 bases and J by 5 bases, leaving 16 bases between them. Written as DNA, the CDR3 is TGTGCCAGCAGTGAGGCTAGCTGGTACCCCGAGACCCAGTACTTC. This translates into CASSEASWYPETQYF.

J is TRBJ2-1 and V is TRBV6-5, with 10 nucleotides matching TRBD2. The trim removed 5 bases at V and 8 bases at J, leaving 9 bases unmatched. The CDR3 consists of 15 residues. Germline CDR1 reads MNHEY; CDR2 reads SVGAGI. CDR3 in amino acids: CASSVIAGGLDEQFF. The DNA for the CDR3 is TGTGCCAGCAGTGTCATAGCGGGAGGTCTCGATGAGCAGTTCTTC.

The chain recombines TRBV4-2 with TRBJ2-1; 10 bases line up with TRBD2. The CDR3 loop spans 16 amino acids. Germline V gene sequence: CDR1 LGHNA, CDR2 YNFKEQ. With V trimmed by 4 bases and J by 4 bases, 7 bases remained unmatched. The CDR3 loop is CASSPQWTSGYNEQFF. The CDR3 DNA is TGTGCCAGCAGCCCCCAATGGACTAGCGGATACAATGAGCAGTTCTTC.

V gene TRBV9 combines with J gene TRBJ2-2; 13 bases line up with TRBD2. The CDR3 is 17 amino acids. The J segment lost 6 bases and the V segment lost 2 bases, leaving 7 bases of the junction unmatched. CDR1 is SGDLS, CDR2 YYNGEE, per germline. CDR3 bases: TGTGCCAGCAGCGTGGCCGGGACTAGCGGGAATGCCGGGGAGCTGTTTTTT. This translates into CASSVAGTSGNAGELFF.

The V call is TRBV27, the J call TRBJ2-1; no firm D call. Germline values: CDR1 MNHEY, CDR2 SMNVEV (reference sequence). CDR3 length equals 15 residues. Trimming pared 3 bases from V and 4 bases from J, leaving 13 bases between. As DNA, the CDR3 is TGTGCCAGCAGTTTGAAGTTTGGGCAGTACAATGAGCAGTTCTTC. Its translation: CASSLKFGQYNEQFF.

V gene TRBV29-1 combines with J gene TRBJ1-2; D is unresolved. The CDR3 loop spans 13 amino acids. V was shortened by 0 bases and J by 5 bases, with 10 bases between the two germline ends. Germline CDR1 and CDR2: SQVTM and ANQGSEA. The CDR3: CSVEEGGVYGYTF. DNA for the CDR3: TGCAGCGTTGAAGAAGGCGGGGTTTATGGCTACACCTTC.